These 8 T cell receptor beta chains originate from one sample sequenced in a study of T-cell reconstitution after alpha-beta-depleted transplantation in children. Preparation of the TCRbeta library was carried out with unique molecular identifiers. TCRdb re-called the PCR reads with MiXCR, one entry per CDR3 protein. The data show around 360,000 distinct CDR3 sequences, 9% to 12% seen once. The source was PBMCs from the stem cell graft donor, collected from the stem cell graft. These receptors were obtained from a human donor who donated a stem cell graft to a child with acute lymphoblastic leukemia.

Turning to this clonotype: A much larger clone is a single base away; this may be a read error. The chain is built from TRBV7-3 and TRBJ2-3, with D possibly being TRBD2 (6 bases). This CDR3 comprises 15 residues. Germline V lookup: CDR1 SGHTA, CDR2 FQGTGA. V was clipped by 2 bases and J by 0 bases, with 9 bases between them. The CDR3, as DNA: TGTGCCAGCAGCTTACTAGCGCAGAGCACAGATACGCAGTATTTT. This encodes CASSLLAQSTDTQYF.

This clonotype was counted ten times or more. The J gene is TRBJ2-1, the V gene TRBV11-3; TRBD2 agrees at 7 bases. V was pared by 0 bases and J by 0 bases, with 2 bases of the junction left unmatched. CDR3 length equals 16 residues. Germline V gene sequence: CDR1 SGHNT, CDR2 YENEEA. CDR3 in DNA: TGTGCCAGCAGCTTAGAAGCGGGAAGCTCCTACAATGAGCAGTTCTTC. Protein: CASSLEAGSSYNEQFF.

V and J are TRBV27 and TRBJ2-3; D is unresolved. Deletions cut 0 bases from V and 4 bases from J, with 8 bases between. The CDR3 is 14 residues long. Germline lookup yields CDR1 MNHEY and CDR2 SMNVEV (reference sequence). CDR3 residues: CASSLSLYADTQYF. The CDR3 DNA follows: TGTGCCAGCAGTTTATCCCTCTACGCAGATACGCAGTATTTT.

The chain joins TRBV20-1 to TRBJ2-7; 8 bases fit TRBD2. Germline V gene sequence: CDR1 DFQATT, CDR2 SNEGSKA (reference sequence). V dropped 0 bases and J dropped 4; count of bases not matched to a gene: 5. CDR3 size: 14 residues. The CDR3 bases are TGCAGTGCTAGAGATCGCGGGGGGTGGTACGAGCAGTACTTC. Its protein is CSARDRGGWYEQYF.

V usage is TRBV4-1 and J usage is TRBJ2-1; 8 bases align to TRBD1. J was trimmed by 10 bases and V by 3 bases; bases with no gene match: 8. This CDR3 spans 14 amino acids. Germline V CDR1 and CDR2: MGHRA, YSYEKL. The CDR3 DNA follows: TGCGCCAGCAGCCAGCCGGGACAGGCTGGGGAGCAGTTCTTC. Its translation: CASSQPGQAGEQFF.

This clonotype was detected a few times. The J gene is TRBJ2-2, the V gene TRBV7-9, with TRBD2 identical over 7 bases. Germline V CDR1 and CDR2: SEHNR, FQNEAQ (reference sequence). Germline trimming cut 5 bases from V and 6 bases from J; bases unmatched to any gene: 12. CDR3 size: 16 residues. For the CDR3, the DNA is TGTGCCAGCAGCAAAAGGGAGGGCGGCAACGCCGGGGAGCTGTTTTTT. It yields the protein CASSKREGGNAGELFF.

This rearrangement joins TRBV30 to TRBJ2-7; 10 bases fit TRBD2. The V gene's germline CDR1 is GTSNPN and CDR2 SVGIG (reference sequence). The CDR3 runs 13 residues. V shed 8 bases and J 6 bases; nucleotides not matched to a gene: 10. CDR3: CALSGLAGAEQYF. In DNA form, the CDR3 reads TGTGCCCTCTCGGGGCTAGCGGGAGCCGAGCAGTACTTC.

This clonotype has a handful of counts. Here the CDR3 DNA reads TGTGCCAGCAGTGAAAGGGCAGGGGCTTGGCAGCCCCAGCATTTT. It specifies CASSERAGAWQPQHF. V gene TRBV2 combines with J gene TRBJ1-5, with a tentative D call TRBD1 (6 bases). Germline CDR1 is SNHLY and CDR2 is FYNNEI. CDR3 length equals 15 residues. The ends were cut back, 2 bases at V and 7 bases at J, with 15 bases in the middle.